This T cell receptor beta chain was observed in a study of cytomegalovirus exposure and HLA in healthy donors. PCR primers comprised 60 Vbeta and 13 Jbeta primers. The assay was immunoSEQ multiplex PCR, and TCRdb's table has in-frame clones only and misses some. The sample has 100,000 to 150,000 clones, 80% seen once. Turning to this clone: Its specificity is unknown.

Overall study results and limits: In a later analysis, compared with equally common non-associated chains, HLA-associated beta chains were more expanded. Cytomegalovirus association was assigned to about 150 TCR beta chains. A link between a missense DCLRE1C variant and TCR beta V- and J-gene trimming emerged from a later analysis.

The CDR3 has 14 amino acids. Germline values: CDR1 MGHRA, CDR2 YSYEKL. Trimming cost V 0 bases and J 11 bases, with 16 bases left between them. Sequencing input: PBMCs. This receptor was obtained from a woman between 40 and 50 years old in good health and CMV-seronegative. The chain employs TRBV4-1 and TRBJ1-1, with D unresolved. CDR3 protein: CASSQEALFTGAFF. The CDR3 DNA reads as TGCGCCAGCAGCCAAGAAGCCCTTTTTACGGGGGCTTTCTTT.